Reported below is one T cell receptor beta chain. A few counts support this clone. No antigen is known for it. No much larger clonotype is one base removed from it; base qualities were not supplied. Receptor libraries were prepared by the immunoSEQ multiplex PCR assay. A mixture of 60 forward primers for TCR Vbeta segments and 13 reverse primers for TCR Jbeta segments was used in the multiplex PCR. The CDR3 region of rearranged TCR beta genes was amplified from genomic DNA with a multiplex PCR assay. The Illumina HiSeq System was used to sequence the amplified TCR beta libraries as 87-base-pair reads. The authors' analysis ran thus. A later analysis counted about 80 million unique TCR beta chains across the 690 or so repertoires, and some 11 million of these chains were shared by at least two donors. To remove PCR and sequencing errors, raw reads were error-corrected and collapsed into unique sequences using a nearest-neighbor algorithm that merged closely related sequences. Alignment of CDR3 sequences to IMGT reference sequences was used to assign V, D and J gene segments. For a sequence to be retained, a match of at least six nucleotides to both a V gene segment and a J gene segment was required. Rearrangements were classified as productive when the CDR3 lacked stop codons and remained in frame with V and J, and all other rearrangements were classified as non-productive. Following IMGT convention, CDR3 was defined as the stretch from the second conserved V-encoded cysteine to the conserved J-encoded phenylalanine. The earlier analysis of about 610 of the donors excluded any sequence lacking an unambiguous match to a single V gene segment. An earlier analysis of 587 of the donors called V segments functional above 56.7% productive rearrangements and segregating when the between-donor standard deviation exceeded 5%. A statistical classification framework was built to diagnose cytomegalovirus status from the catalog of TCR beta chain sequences. V and J gene assignment, in a later analysis, came from comparing TCR nucleotide sequences with IMGT/GENE-DB human TR gene sequences. Using the TCRdist pipeline, a later analysis assigned CDR3 sequences along with most-parsimonious VDJ recombination scenarios. In a later analysis, each TCR beta chain was defined by its CDR3 amino acid sequence together with its V-gene family, and reads lacking a unique V-gene family were excluded. In a later analysis, 500 to 700 highly shared, low-generation-probability nucleotide sequences were removed to address suspected cross-contamination and a sequencing artifact. For each public chain, a later analysis derived a clonal expansion index from normalized ranks of inferred template counts within each repertoire. Generation probabilities in a later analysis came from a VDJ recombination model fitted to out-of-frame rearrangements, and those results were checked against IGoR. In a later analysis, TCR-TCR, TCR-HLA and TCR-CMV co-occurrence was scored with hypergeometric tests, and a repertoire-size bias correction was applied to TCR pairs. In a later analysis, false discovery rates were estimated by permuting HLA or CMV assignments 20 times. In a later analysis, co-occurring TCRs were grouped using DBSCAN, with TCRdist sequence similarity added in when clustering inside HLA-allele-positive subsets. Repertoires with fewer than 30,000 or more than 120,000 public chains were left out of co-occurrence clustering, as were a few repertoires with anomalous nucleotide sharing. In its TCRdb copy, this immuneACCESS table keeps in-frame sequences only and misses some clones. Where compared with another copy, unresolved V genes explain less than half of these, and the others have no known cause. V, J and clone size are taken as reported in that table, and D and trimming were inferred from the DNA itself. In all, the sample holds about 110,000 clones, and almost 75% of those were seen once. The ten most abundant clones make up around 7.7% of the sample.

These data are taken from a study of cytomegalovirus exposure and HLA in healthy donors (dated by TCRdb to about 2017). For the study in its entirety: An earlier analysis of 587 of the donors reported around 280 Gb of sequence data and around 120 million unique TCR beta sequences obtained from about 180 million T cells. An early release covering roughly 600 HLA-typed donors comprised about 310 gigabases of sequencing data and around 85 million unique TCR sequences. Typing coverage varied by locus: about 620-640 donors for A, B, C, DRB1 and DQB1; under 550 for DQA1; 606 for DPA1; approximately 450 for DPB1. About five DR-DQ haplotypes were treated as single units for association and clustering because of strong linkage in the cohort. In the later analysis, no new phenotypic data were used to find candidate immune exposures; instead, reliance was placed on TCR beta sequences and their occurrence across donors. Using immunosequencing, the study profiled T cell repertoires from about 650 subjects and related those repertoires to cytomegalovirus serostatus. A later analysis re-analyzed previously published TCR beta repertoires from roughly 690 donors and added high-resolution HLA genotyping to study TCR occurrence patterns. The study aimed to test whether cataloging public T cell receptors could reveal signatures of past pathogen exposure. The study combined high-throughput TCR immunosequencing, statistical association of individual TCRs with disease status, and machine learning to predict cytomegalovirus infection status. Besides the first cohort of 666 subjects, a separate validation cohort made up of over 95 different subjects was used. Genome-wide SNP genotypes for about 60% of the roughly 700 donors were used in a later genetic analysis, which treated that subset as a discovery cohort. To decide whether each TCR beta V gene segment behaved as functional or pseudogenic, an earlier analysis of over 500 of the donors relied on high-throughput TCR beta sequencing. Of the approximately 400 genotyped donors, roughly 76% were placed in the genetic ancestry cluster associated with self-reported Caucasian donors. Donor age, sex, ethnicity and CMV serostatus were collected together with the repertoire data. HLA typing covered class I and class II loci at four-digit resolution. Every repertoire in the discovery cohort had been generated on one and the same sequencing platform. On average, around 200,000 unique TCR beta nucleotide sequences were sequenced per donor among about 400 genotyped donors of the cohort, with roughly a sixth of those sequences being non-productive.

The V end gives up 9 bases and the J end 0 bases, leaving 21 bases in the junction not matched to a gene. From a lookup of the germline V gene, CDR1 and CDR2 are SGHVS and FQNEAQ. The CDR3, from cysteine to phenylalanine, totals 20 residues. The kept DNA is CDR3 alone, 60 bases in frame from the first base. What the authors observed across the whole study: The study gave a list of under 200 TCR beta chains associated with cytomegalovirus. Most TCR sequences were observed very rarely across donors, whereas some public TCRs were present in many individuals. A later analysis reported that several top co-occurrence clusters appeared linked to parvovirus B19, influenza, CMV and Epstein-Barr virus. HLA typing was unavailable for some donors at each locus, so association tests used only the typed subset. Linkage disequilibrium might explain the correlated functional status among segregating V segments, but an unknown experimental factor could not be ruled out. When HLA alleles, especially DR and DQ, strongly co-occurred, TCR associations were difficult to assign to individual alleles. Only TCR beta chains were sequenced in this cohort, and the absence of alpha or paired-chain data limited detectable features. A few of the identified cytomegalovirus-associated TCR beta chains were confirmed in vitro to be specific for cytomegalovirus antigens. Compared with equally common non-associated chains, HLA-associated TCR beta chains in a later analysis were more clonally expanded and had lower generation probabilities. At a false discovery rate of 0.05, a later analysis linked approximately 18,000 TCR beta sequences to specific HLA alleles. In an earlier analysis of several hundred of the donors, most TCR beta V segments were observed in productive rearrangements about 87% or about 30% of the time, broadly matching IMGT annotations. The sequencing pipeline was judged likely to have produced a cluster of highly shared sequence variants as a technical artifact. In a later analysis, most CMV-associated TCR beta chains were found to appear HLA-restricted, with HLA associations seemingly driven largely by CMV exposure. Roughly uniform sequencing depth across donors was assumed in presence/absence analyses, although this assumption may not hold. A later genetic analysis associated a missense DCLRE1C variant with V-gene and J-gene trimming of TCR beta chains, and an independent cohort replicated the association. The authors suggested that the approach could potentially be generalized to other disease states and immunological phenotypes. Compared with the roughly 700-donor mean, donors in an Asian-associated ancestry cluster had fewer N-insertions in productive TCRs, according to a later genetic analysis. Because counts were too low, roughly 18 rarely observed V segments, including chromosome 9 orphons, were left out of the earlier analysis of several hundred of the donors. The classifier was reported to diagnose cytomegalovirus status with high specificity and sensitivity in both the original and validation cohorts. Because the 87-base-pair reads could not distinguish some IMGT-functional V segments, including TRBV6-2 and TRBV6-3, those segments were excluded. A further reported finding was that TCR beta sequences accurately predicted the HLA-A and HLA-B alleles for most subjects in the first cohort. In a later analysis, TCR association rates were found to vary across HLA loci, with the most associated TCRs seen for DRB1 alleles and the fewest for HLA-C alleles. CMV serostatus was the only immune exposure information available for the cohort.

In total, 666 healthy bone marrow donors made up the cohort. At the time of sampling, all cohort members were nominally healthy, though unrecorded immune exposures were likely present. The donor was CMV seronegative and was included in the group of a few hundred seronegative cohort members. Every donor gave a peripheral blood sample, and the peripheral blood mononuclear cells from that sample were used for TCR beta sequencing. The Qiagen DNeasy Blood Extraction Kit was used to extract genomic DNA from the blood cell samples. Source material: PBMCs. Recombination linked TRBV7-8 to TRBJ2-1, with TRBD2 matching 9 junction bases. The clonotype was recovered from a middle-aged man in good health and CMV-seronegative. The encoded CDR3 is CASKLGLSGGNPGSYNEQFF. The DNA sequence is TGTGCCAGTAAATTGGGGCTGAGCGGGGGGAACCCTGGCTCCTACAATGAGCAGTTCTTC.